Listed here are 7 T cell receptor beta chains from one sample, sequenced in a study of T cell repertoires in cytomegalovirus infection. Via MiXCR, TCRdb re-called the reads, giving one row per CDR3 protein. The sample has 900,000 to 950,000 distinct CDR3 sequences, about 33% seen once. These receptors' targets are unknown. The specimen comprised cultured CD8+ T cells from PBMCs, sampled from culture after CMV antigen stimulation. Receptors were obtained from a human donor in good health (CMV status not recorded). Some clones in this sample may be carry-over from other donors' samples.

This sequence joins TRBV28 and TRBJ2-3, with 14 bases aligning to TRBD2. Germline V gene data show CDR1 as MDHEN and CDR2 as SYDVKM. The V and J ends lost 5 bases and 1 base, in that order; junction bases with no gene match: 5. CDR3 length equals 17 residues. The CDR3 DNA reads TGTGCCAGCAGTACGCCGGGACTAGCGGGGGGCACAGATACGCAGTATTTT. Protein sequence: CASSTPGLAGGTDTQYF. Full variable domain (outside the CDR3, taken from reference TRBV28 and TRBJ2-3): DVKVTQSSRYLVKRTGEKVFLECVQDMDHENMFWYRQDPGLGLRLIYFSYDVKMKEKGDIPEGYSVSREKKERFSLILESASTNQTSMYLCASSTPGLAGGTDTQYFGPGTRLTVL.

This clonotype was seen only a few times. The rearrangement joins TRBV11-3 to TRBJ2-1, with 13 bases identical to TRBD2. This CDR3 is 15 amino acids long. The V segment lost 4 bases and the J segment 6 bases; nucleotides outside the gene matches: 3. CDR1 and CDR2 (germline): SGHNT, YENEEA. The CDR3 is CASSSTSGGINEQFF. The CDR3 DNA reads TGTGCCAGCAGCTCGACTAGCGGGGGGATCAATGAGCAGTTCTTC. The full variable domain, with the rest looked up from reference TRBV11-3 and TRBJ2-1, is EAGVVQSPRYKIIEKKQPVAFWCNPISGHNTLYWYLQNLGQGPELLIRYENEEAVDDSQLPKDRFSAERLKGVDSTLKIQPAELGDSAVYLCASSSTSGGINEQFFGPGTRLTVL.

This clonotype was detected a few times. The V gene is TRBV19, the J gene TRBJ2-1, with D tentatively TRBD2 (7 bases). V was pared by 5 bases and J by 0 bases, with 14 bases between. The CDR3 is 16 residues long. Germline V gene lookup returns CDR1 LNHDA and CDR2 SQIVND (reference sequence). The chain's CDR3 is CASSVGGGSSYNEQFF. The CDR3 coding sequence is TGTGCCAGTAGTGTAGGGGGGGGAAGCTCCTACAATGAGCAGTTCTTC.

The chain joins TRBV4-2 to TRBJ2-1; 13 positions match TRBD2. The germline V gene has CDR1 LGHNA and CDR2 YNFKEQ. With 3 bases clipped from V and 0 bases from J, the junction kept 2 bases outside the gene matches. This CDR3 region has 17 residues. The CDR3, as DNA: TGTGCCAGCAGCCATCGGACTAGCGGGGGCTCCTACAATGAGCAGTTCTTC. Translated: CASSHRTSGGSYNEQFF.

This clonotype was detected ten times or more. This chain joins TRBV7-2 and TRBJ2-3; D possibly corresponds to TRBD2 (6 bases). Germline V gene data show CDR1 as SGHTA and CDR2 as FQGNSA. The CDR3 runs 15 residues. The ends were cut back, 1 base at V and 2 bases at J, with 10 bases in the middle. The CDR3 DNA reads TGTGCCAGCAGCTTAGATGGGGGGACCACAGATACGCAGTATTTT. This sequence encodes CASSLDGGTTDTQYF.

The V gene is TRBV11-2, the J gene TRBJ1-4, with D unclear. Trimming stripped 0 bases from V and 8 bases from J, with 13 bases between. Germline V gene data show CDR1 as SGHAT and CDR2 as FQNNGV. The CDR3 runs to 15 residues. The CDR3 here is CASSLDGSRREKLFF. The CDR3 DNA reads as TGTGCCAGCAGCTTAGACGGTTCCAGGAGAGAAAAACTGTTTTTT.

V is TRBV6-2 or TRBV6-3 and J is TRBJ2-3; D is ambiguous. Germline values: CDR1 MNHEY, CDR2 SVGEGT. V dropped 9 bases and J dropped 4 bases, with 11 bases sitting between them. The CDR3 is 12 amino acids. This chain's CDR3 is CASAVYADTQYF. Here the CDR3 DNA reads TGTGCCAGTGCCGTATACGCAGATACGCAGTATTTT.